Listed below are T cell receptor beta chains from one sample, sequenced in a study of T cell repertoires in ileal Crohn's disease. Sequenced by immunoSEQ multiplex PCR; TCRdb stores in-frame clones only, minus some. The sample lists about 11,000 clones; roughly 78% were seen once. The sample comprised ileal tissue. Receptors were obtained from an adult with Crohn's disease. CDR3s include the opening cysteine and the closing phenylalanine or tryptophan. The D gene is left open where the match is weak. Rows may omit the clone size; those that give it use once, few, many or a size class.

J gene	clone size	D gene	V gene	CDR3 DNA	CDR3 protein
TRBJ2-3	.	.	TRBV5-1	TGCGCCAGCAGCGAGGGAGTCACAGATACGCAGTATTTT	CASSEGVTDTQYF
TRBJ2-7	.	.	TRBV14	TGTGCCAGCAGCCAAAATCTGGGCCGGGAGCAGTACTTC	CASSQNLGREQYF
TRBJ2-3	once	.	TRBV5-1	TGCGCCAGCAACGAGCTTTCCACAGATACGCAGTATTTT	CASNELSTDTQYF
TRBJ1-2	.	.	TRBV6-1	TGTGCCAGCAGCGGAACAGGGCTCTATGGCTACACCTTC	CASSGTGLYGYTF
TRBJ1-5	.	TRBD1	TRBV19	TGTGCCAGTAGTACATCATTACAGGGGAATAGGCAGCCCCAGCATTTT	CASSTSLQGNRQPQHF
TRBJ2-2	.	.	TRBV6-1	TGTGCCAGCAGTGGAGCCACAGGGCATCCCGGGGAGCTGTTTTTT	CASSGATGHPGELFF
TRBJ2-1	.	.	TRBV5-1	TGCGCCAGCTTAGCGGACGGCTCCTACAATGAGCAGTTCTTC	CASLADGSYNEQFF
TRBJ1-5	.	.	TRBV4-2	TGTGCCAGCAGCCAAGATTCCGGGTCTGGCAATCAGCCCCAGCATTTT	CASSQDSGSGNQPQHF
TRBJ2-3	.	.	TRBV5-6	TGTGCCAGCAGCGCGCGCCTGGGGACTGTGACAGATACGCAGTATTTT	CASSARLGTVTDTQYF
TRBJ2-3	once	TRBD1	TRBV10-3	TGTGCCATCAGTGAGTCCCGGGGACAGGATTCAGATAGAGATACGCAGTATTTT	CAISESRGQDSDRDTQYF
TRBJ2-1	.	TRBD2	TRBV9	TGTGCCAGCAGCGTAGCAAGCGGGGGGGTCAATGAGCAGTTCTTC	CASSVASGGVNEQFF
TRBJ2-7	once	TRBD1	TRBV5-5	TGTGCCAGCAGCCTGGGACAGGGGCGCGAGCAGTACTTC	CASSLGQGREQYF
TRBJ2-2	.	TRBD2	TRBV6-5	TGTGCCAGCAGTCCCACTAGCGGCGACACCGGGGAGCTGTTTTTT	CASSPTSGDTGELFF
TRBJ1-1	.	.	TRBV5-1	TGCGCCAGCAGCTTGGTATCCGGGTCGAACACTGAAGCTTTCTTT	CASSLVSGSNTEAFF
TRBJ2-1	.	.	TRBV30	TGTGCCTGGAGTGGCAGCTCCTACAATGAGCAGTTCTTC	CAWSGSSYNEQFF
TRBJ2-3	.	.	TRBV6-5	TGTGCCAGCAGCCGACTAGAGGCAGATACGCAGTATTTT	CASSRLEADTQYF
TRBJ1-4	.	TRBD1	TRBV5-1	TGCGCCAGCAGCTTGGCCGGGACAGGGTCTAATGAAAAACTGTTTTTT	CASSLAGTGSNEKLFF
TRBJ2-3	.	TRBD1	TRBV18	TGTGCCAGCTCTCCTGACAGGGGCACAGATACGCAGTATTTT	CASSPDRGTDTQYF
TRBJ1-2	.	TRBD1	TRBV5-1	TGCGCCAGCAGCTTGGAGGGTAGGCAGGGGGACTATGGCTACACCTTC	CASSLEGRQGDYGYTF
TRBJ1-2	.	TRBD1	TRBV6-6	TGTGCCAGCACTGTGGGACAGGGAGACTATGGCTACACCTTC	CASTVGQGDYGYTF
TRBJ1-1	.	TRBD1	TRBV18	TGTGCCAGCTCACTTTCCGGGACAGCATCCGCTTTCTTT	CASSLSGTASAFF
TRBJ1-2	.	TRBD1	TRBV5-6	TGTGCCAGCAGCTACGGACAGGGGAGTTCGGGTGGCTACACCTTC	CASSYGQGSSGGYTF
TRBJ2-3	once	TRBD1	TRBV29-1	TGCAGCGTTGAGGTAGGACAGGGCCACACAGATACGCAGTATTTT	CSVEVGQGHTDTQYF
TRBJ2-7	.	TRBD2	TRBV18	TGTGCCAGCTCACCCGGGGGGGGGCCCAGTTGGGTCTACGAGCAGTACTTC	CASSPGGGPSWVYEQYF
TRBJ1-6	.	.	TRBV19	TGTGCCAGTAGCTCGGCGGGGAGGAAGCCTTCGCCCCTCCACTTT	CASSSAGRKPSPLHF
TRBJ2-7	.	.	TRBV2	TGTGCCACCGGGGGACAGCCATCCTACGAGCAGTACTTC	CATGGQPSYEQYF
TRBJ1-2	.	.	TRBV19	TGTGCCAGTAGTATACGCAGCTATGGCTACACCTTC	CASSIRSYGYTF
TRBJ2-5	once	TRBD1	TRBV9	TGTGCCAGCAGCGAAGGACAGGCTAGAGAGACCCAGTACTTC	CASSEGQARETQYF
TRBJ2-6	.	.	TRBV21-1	TGTGCCAGCAGCAAAGGTGGATCGGGGGGGTGCGGGGCCAACGTCCTGACTTTC	CASSKGGSGGCGANVLTF
TRBJ2-3	.	.	TRBV4-1	TGCGCCAGCAGCCAAGACTATTTCACAGATACGCAGTATTTT	CASSQDYFTDTQYF
TRBJ1-1	.	TRBD1	TRBV6-5	TGTGCCACCTCAATCCCCGGGACAGGAGGTGAAGCTTTCTTT	CATSIPGTGGEAFF
TRBJ1-2	.	TRBD1	TRBV18	TGTGCCAGCTCACCCGACAGGGGAGGCTACACCTTC	CASSPDRGGYTF
TRBJ1-4	.	TRBD1	TRBV5-6	TGTGCCAGCAGCGGACTTTCCGGGACAGGGAATGAAAAACTGTTTTTT	CASSGLSGTGNEKLFF
TRBJ2-2	.	.	TRBV2	TGTGCCAGCATTCCGGGACTGAGTAACACCGGGGAGCTGTTTTTT	CASIPGLSNTGELFF
TRBJ2-7	few	TRBD1	TRBV28	TGTGCCAGCAGTTTCCCGGGACAGGTGAAAGAGCAGTACTTC	CASSFPGQVKEQYF
TRBJ2-2	.	.	TRBV18	TGTGCCAGCTCACCAAAGACAGACACCGGGGAGCTGTTTTTT	CASSPKTDTGELFF
TRBJ2-2	once	TRBD2	TRBV6-4	TGTGCCAGCAGTGACCACGTATTAAGGTCCGGGAGGACCGGGGAGCTGTTTTTT	CASSDHVLRSGRTGELFF
TRBJ1-2	once	.	TRBV9	TGTGCCAGCAGCAGAGAGGGTCCAGGGGACGACTATGGCTACACCTTC	CASSREGPGDDYGYTF
TRBJ1-2	.	.	TRBV5-8	TGTGCCAGCAGCATGCGTTCAGGGCGCTATGGCTACACCTTC	CASSMRSGRYGYTF
TRBJ1-3	.	TRBD1	TRBV6-1	TGTGCCAGCAGTGAGACAGGGGCCTACTCTGGAAACACCATATATTTT	CASSETGAYSGNTIYF
TRBJ2-2	.	TRBD2	TRBV5-6	TGTGCCAGCAGCTCTGTGAAACGGGGGGACACCGGGGAGCTGTTTTTT	CASSSVKRGDTGELFF
TRBJ1-4	.	TRBD1	TRBV10-1	TGCGCCAGCAGCTCAGACAGGGCCTCGGGGAAACTGTTTTTT	CASSSDRASGKLFF
TRBJ1-6	.	.	TRBV18	TGTGCCAGCTCACCTCGGAAGGGGAATTCACCCCTCCACTTT	CASSPRKGNSPLHF
TRBJ2-1	.	TRBD2	TRBV11-3	TGTGCCAGCAGCTTAGGGCGGGGGGACTACAATGAGCAGTTCTTC	CASSLGRGDYNEQFF
TRBJ2-1	few	TRBD1	TRBV6-5	TGTGCCAGTAGATCCGGGACAGGGTCCTATAATGAGCAGTTCTTC	CASRSGTGSYNEQFF
TRBJ1-2	.	.	TRBV29-1	TGCAGCGTTGCGGGGGGAGGATATGGCTACACCTTC	CSVAGGGYGYTF
TRBJ2-7	.	.	TRBV7-9	TGTGCCAGCAGCTTAGACCAGGGTTCCTACGAGCAGTACTTC	CASSLDQGSYEQYF
TRBJ1-6	few	TRBD1	TRBV4-1	TGCGCCAGCAGTACCAGGGACAGGGGACTAGATTCACCCCTCCACTTT	CASSTRDRGLDSPLHF
TRBJ1-5	.	TRBD1	TRBV7-8	TGTGCCAGCAGCTTCCCAGGGGGGTCCCAGCATTTT	CASSFPGGSQHF
TRBJ1-1	few	.	TRBV12-5	TGTGCTAGTACGGGGTTGACGACTGAAGCTTTCTTT	CASTGLTTEAFF
TRBJ2-5	.	.	TRBV5-1	TGCGCCAGCAGCCCTAACCTTTCAGGGTACCAAGAGACCCAGTACTTC	CASSPNLSGYQETQYF
TRBJ2-3	few	.	TRBV7-2	TGTGCCAGCAGCCCATCTACTACAGATACGCAGTATTTT	CASSPSTTDTQYF
TRBJ1-4	once	TRBD1	TRBV6-5	TGTGCCAGCAGTCCCCGACAGGGTGAAAAACTGTTTTTT	CASSPRQGEKLFF
TRBJ2-1	.	TRBD2	TRBV4-1	TGCGCCAGCAGCCAATATAGCGGGGACTCCTACAATGAGCAGTTCTTC	CASSQYSGDSYNEQFF
TRBJ1-1	few	.	TRBV2	TGTGCCAGCAGTGGCCAGGGGAACACTGAAGCTTTCTTT	CASSGQGNTEAFF
TRBJ2-2	.	.	TRBV7-9	TGTGCCAGCAGCTTATTGGGAGCCAACACCGGGGAGCTGTTTTTT	CASSLLGANTGELFF
TRBJ2-5	.	TRBD1	TRBV4-2	TGTGCCAGCAGCCAAGATCAGGGGGCGGCGGAGACCCAGTACTTC	CASSQDQGAAETQYF
TRBJ1-3	.	.	TRBV15	TGTGCCACCAGCAGAGATCTAGACGTCTCTGGAAACACCATATATTTT	CATSRDLDVSGNTIYF
TRBJ1-1	.	.	TRBV7-9	TGTGCCAGCAGCTCCACAGAACAGGGAATGAACACTGAAGCTTTCTTT	CASSSTEQGMNTEAFF
TRBJ2-2	.	.	TRBV27	TGTGCCAGCAGTCCATCCGCTCTAAACACCGGGGAGCTGTTTTTT	CASSPSALNTGELFF